Below are 14 T cell receptor beta chains sequenced from a single sample in a study of T-cell memory formation after mild COVID-19. TCRdb called the 5' RACE reads again in MiXCR, with one record for every CDR3 protein. The sample shows hundreds of thousands of distinct CDR3 sequences, 20% to 25% of them seen only once. The sample comprised PBMCs or a T cell subset sorted from them (not recorded which). The source is an adult woman who had mild COVID-19 (a few samples of this study predate the infection). Cell type and time point are not known.

There are many counts of this clonotype. The V and J genes are TRBV9 and TRBJ2-1; D not resolved. The CDR3 is 14 amino acids. Trimming left V 4 bases short and J 2 bases short, with 10 bases between. Germline loops: CDR1 SGDLS, CDR2 YYNGEE. CDR3 region: CASSPNPTYNEQFF. The CDR3 nucleotides are TGTGCCAGCAGCCCCAACCCCACCTACAATGAGCAGTTCTTC.

This clonotype showed up just a few times. V gene TRBV3-1 combines with J gene TRBJ2-4; 8 nucleotides match TRBD1. Looked up from germline, CDR1 is LGHDT and CDR2 is YNNKEL (reference sequence). After removal of 4 bases from V and 1 base from J, the junction contained 15 bases not matched to a gene. The CDR3 sequence is 19 residues long. This CDR3 reads CASSPLSLLRDRAKNIQYF. CDR3 in DNA: TGTGCCAGCAGCCCTCTATCCCTCCTCCGGGACAGGGCCAAAAACATTCAGTACTTC. Full variable domain (outside the CDR3, taken from reference TRBV3-1 and TRBJ2-4): DTAVSQTPKYLVTQMGNDKSIKCEQNLGHDTMYWYKQDSKKFLKIMFSYNNKELIINETVPNRFSPKSPDKAHLNLHINSLELGDSAVYFCASSPLSLLRDRAKNIQYFGAGTRLSVL.

The sample holds a few counts of this clonotype. The chain links TRBV4-1 to TRBJ1-5, with D tentatively TRBD1 (5 bases). Trimming pared 0 bases from V and 9 bases from J, leaving 9 bases between. There are 13 residues in the CDR3. CDR1 and CDR2 from the germline V gene are MGHRA and YSYEKL. CDR3 protein: CASSQDWGGPQHF. The DNA for the CDR3 is TGCGCCAGCAGCCAAGATTGGGGGGGGCCCCAGCATTTT.

The gene calls are TRBV5-4 and TRBJ2-5; 13 bases map to TRBD2. The V gene's germline CDR1 is SGHNT and CDR2 YYREEE (reference sequence). The V segment lost 4 bases and the J segment 4 bases; nucleotides outside the gene matches: 4. This CDR3 region has 15 residues. The CDR3 is CASSDGLAGVETQYF. CDR3 nucleotide sequence: TGTGCCAGCAGCGACGGACTAGCGGGAGTAGAGACCCAGTACTTC. Using reference TRBV5-4 and TRBJ2-5 for the parts outside the CDR3, the full variable domain is ETGVTQSPTHLIKTRGQQVTLRCSSQSGHNTVSWYQQALGQGPQFIFQYYREEENGRGNFPPRFSGLQFPNYSSELNVNALELDDSALYLCASSDGLAGVETQYFGPGTRLLVL.

This clonotype was counted only a few times. This chain links TRBV15 with TRBJ2-7; no clear D gene. The CDR3 covers 13 residues. V was shortened by 0 bases and J by 5 bases, with 8 bases between the two germline ends. Per germline, CDR1 LNHNV and CDR2 YYDKDF (reference sequence). The CDR3 reads CATSRDPLNEQYF. CDR3 nucleotides: TGTGCCACCAGCAGAGACCCTTTGAACGAGCAGTACTTC.

The rearrangement links TRBV7-6 to TRBJ1-4; TRBD1 might be the D (6 bases). The CDR3 contains 15 residues. CDR1 SGHVS and CDR2 FNYEAQ come from the germline V gene. Trimming shortened V by 5 bases and J by 7 bases, and 17 bases separated the two germline ends. The CDR3 DNA reads TGTGCCAGCAGCCCCGACGGGACACCTCTTGAAAAACTGTTTTTT. This sequence encodes CASSPDGTPLEKLFF.

The chain is built from TRBV27 and TRBJ1-5; D gene ambiguous. Germline values: CDR1 MNHEY, CDR2 SMNVEV (reference sequence). This CDR3 spans 14 amino acids. Trimming cost V 5 bases and J 0 bases, with 8 bases left between them. CDR3 sequence: CASSRETSNQPQHF. CDR3 nucleotide sequence: TGTGCCAGCAGTCGAGAGACTAGCAATCAGCCCCAGCATTTT.

A few counts support this clonotype. V usage is TRBV19 and J usage is TRBJ2-5, with TRBD2 matching over 9 bases. Trimming took 2 bases from V and 2 from J; bases not matched to a gene: 3. Looked up from germline, CDR1 is LNHDA and CDR2 is SQIVND (reference sequence). This CDR3 has 15 residues. The CDR3 reads CASSILAGTQETQYF. CDR3 in DNA: TGTGCCAGTAGTATACTAGCGGGGACACAAGAGACCCAGTACTTC.

J is TRBJ1-1 and V is TRBV28; 7 bases are shared with TRBD1. Losses at the gene ends were 6 bases for V and 5 bases for J; bases not matched to a gene: 12. Germline V CDR1 and CDR2: MDHEN, SYDVKM. The CDR3 runs 15 residues. CDR3 in DNA: TGTGCCAGCAGCCCCTCGGCAGGGGGAGTGACTGAAGCTTTCTTT. Its protein is CASSPSAGGVTEAFF. Drawing the rest from reference TRBV28 and TRBJ1-1, the complete variable domain is DVKVTQSSRYLVKRTGEKVFLECVQDMDHENMFWYRQDPGLGLRLIYFSYDVKMKEKGDIPEGYSVSREKKERFSLILESASTNQTSMYLCASSPSAGGVTEAFFGQGTRLTVV.

This clonotype showed up just a few times. V and J are TRBV4-3 and TRBJ1-1; D is undetermined. CDR1 and CDR2 (germline): LGHNA, YSLEER. CDR3 size: 13 residues. The germline V and J ends were trimmed by 4 bases and 5 bases, with 11 bases remaining between them. The CDR3 loop is CASSPSRWTEAFF. The CDR3 region has the DNA TGCGCCAGCAGCCCCTCTCGGTGGACTGAAGCTTTCTTT.

This chain connects TRBV30 to TRBJ2-3; the D gene is possibly TRBD2 (6 bases). Trimming stripped 0 bases from V and 2 bases from J, with 9 bases between. In germline, CDR1 is GTSNPN, CDR2 SVGIG (reference sequence). This CDR3 contains 14 residues. The chain's CDR3 is CAWSVRDFTDTQYF. In DNA form, the CDR3 reads TGTGCCTGGAGTGTCAGGGACTTCACAGATACGCAGTATTTT.

This clonotype appeared a few times. The chain uses TRBV15 and TRBJ2-1, with 10 nucleotides matching TRBD1. V lost 3 bases to trimming and J lost 6 bases; unmatched junction nucleotides: 8. CDR3 length: 16 residues. Germline V gives CDR1 LNHNV, CDR2 YYDKDF (reference sequence). The CDR3 DNA follows: TGTGCCACCAGCAGCACCCGGGACAGGGGATTCAATGAGCAGTTCTTC. It is translated as CATSSTRDRGFNEQFF.

The sample holds a few counts of this clonotype. The chain joins TRBV4-3 to TRBJ2-1, with 8 bases that match TRBD2. CDR3 length: 14 residues. Germline values: CDR1 LGHNA, CDR2 YSLEER. J lost 7 bases, V lost 5 bases, and 7 bases had no gene match. CDR3 residues: CASSFSGTRNEQFF. CDR3 nucleotide sequence: TGCGCCAGCAGCTTTTCCGGGACTAGGAATGAGCAGTTCTTC.

This clonotype was observed many times. CDR3 DNA: TGTGCCAGCAGCTTAGGAGGGGGGGCCTACAATGAGCAGTTCTTC. As protein: CASSLGGGAYNEQFF. The chain links TRBV7-2 to TRBJ2-1, with D perhaps TRBD2 (7 bases). Germline CDR1 SGHTA, CDR2 FQGNSA. The length of the CDR3 is 15 residues. V gave up 1 base and J gave up 2 bases, with 9 bases separating them.